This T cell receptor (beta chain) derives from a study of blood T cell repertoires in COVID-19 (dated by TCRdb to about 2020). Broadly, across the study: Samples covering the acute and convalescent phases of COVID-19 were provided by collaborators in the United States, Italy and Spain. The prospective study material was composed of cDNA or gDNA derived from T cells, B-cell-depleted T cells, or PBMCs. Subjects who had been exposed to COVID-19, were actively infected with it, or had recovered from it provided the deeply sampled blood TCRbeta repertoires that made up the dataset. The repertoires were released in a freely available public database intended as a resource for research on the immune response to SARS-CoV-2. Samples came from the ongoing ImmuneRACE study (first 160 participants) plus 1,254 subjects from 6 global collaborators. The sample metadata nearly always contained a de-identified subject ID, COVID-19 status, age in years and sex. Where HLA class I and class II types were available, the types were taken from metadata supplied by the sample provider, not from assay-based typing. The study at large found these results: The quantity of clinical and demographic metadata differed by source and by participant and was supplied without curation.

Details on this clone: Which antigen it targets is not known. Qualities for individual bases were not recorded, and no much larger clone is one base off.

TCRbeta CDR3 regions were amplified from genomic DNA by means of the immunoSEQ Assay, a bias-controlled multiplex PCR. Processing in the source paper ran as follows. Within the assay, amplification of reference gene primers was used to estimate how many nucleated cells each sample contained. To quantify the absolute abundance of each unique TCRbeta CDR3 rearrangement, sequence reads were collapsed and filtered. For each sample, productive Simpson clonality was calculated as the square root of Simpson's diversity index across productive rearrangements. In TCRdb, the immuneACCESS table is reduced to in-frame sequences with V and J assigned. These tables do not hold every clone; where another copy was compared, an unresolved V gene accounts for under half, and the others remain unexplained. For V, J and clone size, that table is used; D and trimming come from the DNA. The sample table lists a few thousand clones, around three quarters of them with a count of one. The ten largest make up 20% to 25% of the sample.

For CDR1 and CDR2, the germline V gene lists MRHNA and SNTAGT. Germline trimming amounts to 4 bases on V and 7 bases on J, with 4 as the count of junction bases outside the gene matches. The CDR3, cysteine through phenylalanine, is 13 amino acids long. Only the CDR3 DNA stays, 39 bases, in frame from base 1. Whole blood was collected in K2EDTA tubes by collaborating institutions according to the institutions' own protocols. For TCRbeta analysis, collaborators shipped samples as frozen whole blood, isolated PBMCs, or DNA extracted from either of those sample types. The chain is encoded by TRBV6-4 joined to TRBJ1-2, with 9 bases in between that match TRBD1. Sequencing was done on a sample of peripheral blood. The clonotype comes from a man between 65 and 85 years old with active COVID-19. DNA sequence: TGTGCCAGCAGTGCCGGGACAGGGCTTGGCTACACCTTC. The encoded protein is CASSAGTGLGYTF.